This T cell receptor (beta chain) was found in a study of cytomegalovirus exposure and HLA in healthy donors. As for the study in general: The Caucasian-associated ancestry cluster held under 90% of under 450 genotyped donors.

Per germline, CDR1 WNHNN and CDR2 SYGVQD (reference sequence). V gave up 6 bases and J gave up 4 bases; unmatched junction bases: 5. CDR3 length equals 13 residues. This clone was counted a single time. Other DNA sequences in this specimen translate into the identical CDR3. Use of 60 Vbeta and 13 Jbeta primers characterized the PCR. Profiled with immunoSEQ multiplex PCR; TCRdb holds only in-frame clones, not every one. The sample records about 180,000 clones, about four fifths being singletons. Healthy bone marrow donors made up the cohort. The sequence derives from a woman in her thirties in good health and CMV-seronegative. The sequenced sample consisted of PBMCs. The V gene is TRBV10-1, the J gene TRBJ1-1; 7 bases map to TRBD1. CDR3 bases: TGCGCCAGCAGCCGGGACAGCGGCACTGAAGCTTTCTTT. Amino acid sequence: CASSRDSGTEAFF.